This T cell receptor beta chain derives from a study of blood T cell repertoires in COVID-19. The CDR3 contains 14 residues. CDR1 is KGHSH and CDR2 is LQKENI in the germline V gene. Trimming left V 4 bases short and J 2 bases short, with 12 bases between. Repertoires were generated with immunoSEQ multiplex PCR, while TCRdb's copy carries only in-frame clones and drops some. The sample has a few hundred thousand clones, around 86% seen once. The sequencing input was peripheral blood. The chain employs TRBV18 and TRBJ2-7, with D possibly being TRBD1 (5 bases). This sequence was found in an elderly man with acute or convalescent COVID-19. The CDR3 sequence: CASSLATAPYEQYF. The CDR3 DNA reads as TGTGCCAGCTCACTCGCGACAGCTCCCTACGAGCAGTACTTC.